The clone carrying this T cell receptor (beta chain) was recorded a few times. Other nucleotide sequences in the sample specify the same CDR3. Investigators divided CD4+ cells into CD45RA+ naive and CD45RA-negative memory subsets. The record originates from a study of shared clonotypes between healthy human individuals. The V gene's germline CDR1 is LNHDA and CDR2 SQIVND (reference sequence). Trimming pared 4 bases from V and 4 bases from J, leaving 5 bases between. This CDR3 is 12 amino acids long. For each subset, genomic DNA was distributed in equal portions over several immunoSEQ plates. Libraries were prepared by immunoSEQ multiplex PCR; TCRdb keeps only in-frame clonotypes and omits some of them. The sample yields a few million clones, around 94% seen once.

The chain carries TRBV19 and TRBJ1-5; D gene ambiguous. The sequenced sample consisted of naive CD4+ T cells sorted from blood. Noted subset: CD45RA+ positively selected. This clonotype was sampled from a man aged 18 to 30 in good health. The CDR3 reads CASSRGNQPQHF. The CDR3 bases are TGTGCCAGTAGTAGGGGTAATCAGCCCCAGCATTTT.